This T cell receptor (beta chain) was identified during a study of blood T cell repertoires in COVID-19. Study details: Italy, Spain and the United States were the sources of the convalescent and acute COVID-19 samples.

CDR3 length equals 16 residues. Unmatched junction bases numbered 11, after V lost 3 bases and J lost 6 bases. Germline CDR1 reads MDHEN; CDR2 reads SYDVKM. In this sample, this clone turned up once. Sequencing was performed with immunoSEQ multiplex PCR; in TCRdb, only in-frame clones are kept and a portion is missing. The data contain under 300,000 clones, about nine tenths of them seen just once; the ten biggest clones take up about 2.3%. The clonotype was recovered from a woman between 40 and 50 years old with acute COVID-19. Material: PBMCs or T cells enriched from blood (not recorded which). This chain joins TRBV28 and TRBJ2-7; 10 bases are a match to TRBD1. The CDR3 bases are TGTGCCAGCAGTTTGTGGACAGGGGGTAAAGTTTTCGAGCAGTACTTC. It is translated as CASSLWTGGKVFEQYF.